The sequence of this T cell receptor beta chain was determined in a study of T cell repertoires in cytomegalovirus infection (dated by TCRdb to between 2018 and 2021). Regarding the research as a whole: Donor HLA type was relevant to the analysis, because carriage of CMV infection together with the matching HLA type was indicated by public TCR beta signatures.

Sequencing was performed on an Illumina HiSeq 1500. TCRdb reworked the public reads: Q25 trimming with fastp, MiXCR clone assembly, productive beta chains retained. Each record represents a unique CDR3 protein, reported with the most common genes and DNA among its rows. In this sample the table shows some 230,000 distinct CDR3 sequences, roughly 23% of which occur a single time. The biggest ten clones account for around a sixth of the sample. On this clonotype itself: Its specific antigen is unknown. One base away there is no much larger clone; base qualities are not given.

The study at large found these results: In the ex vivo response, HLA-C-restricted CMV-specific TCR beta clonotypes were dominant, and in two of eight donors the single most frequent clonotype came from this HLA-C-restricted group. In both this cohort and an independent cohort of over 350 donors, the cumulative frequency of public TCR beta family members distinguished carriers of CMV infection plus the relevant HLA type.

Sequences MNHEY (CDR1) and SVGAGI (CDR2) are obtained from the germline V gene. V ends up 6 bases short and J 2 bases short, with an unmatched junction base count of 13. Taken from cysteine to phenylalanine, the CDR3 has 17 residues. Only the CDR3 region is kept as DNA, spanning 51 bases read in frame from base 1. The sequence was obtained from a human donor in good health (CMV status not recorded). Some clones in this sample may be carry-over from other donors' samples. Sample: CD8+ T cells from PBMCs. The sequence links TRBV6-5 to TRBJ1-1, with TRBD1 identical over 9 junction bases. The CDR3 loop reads CASRWDRAMDENTEAFF. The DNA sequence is TGTGCCAGCAGGTGGGACAGGGCCATGGACGAAAACACTGAAGCTTTCTTT.